The T cell receptor beta chain described here comes from a study of cytomegalovirus exposure and HLA in healthy donors. Across the study: The 550 to 700 first-cohort repertoires and the roughly 120 validation repertoires shared the same platform, a later analysis reported.

Study-level findings and limits: According to reports, the classifier identified cytomegalovirus status with high specificity and sensitivity. Associated with cytomegalovirus, according to the listing, were about 160 TCR beta chains. The study found most TCR sequences rare, yet found some public TCRs in many donors.

Clones were sequenced by immunoSEQ multiplex PCR, and TCRdb holds only the in-frame ones, with some missing. Here the sample spans 160,000 or so clones, roughly 89% being singletons. This CDR3 contains 13 residues. Germline values: CDR1 SQVTM, CDR2 ANQGSEA. Trimming took off 6 bases at V and 5 bases at J, with 17 bases between the two ends. Comments on this clone: The antigen remains undetermined.

The material sequenced was PBMCs. The sequence was collected from a woman aged 25 to 45 in good health and CMV-seronegative. The rearrangement uses TRBV29-1 and TRBJ2-7, with D perhaps TRBD2 (5 bases). CDR3 sequence reads: CSVSHGEKHEQYF. In DNA form, the CDR3 reads TGCAGCGTCTCGCACGGGGAGAAACACGAGCAGTACTTC.